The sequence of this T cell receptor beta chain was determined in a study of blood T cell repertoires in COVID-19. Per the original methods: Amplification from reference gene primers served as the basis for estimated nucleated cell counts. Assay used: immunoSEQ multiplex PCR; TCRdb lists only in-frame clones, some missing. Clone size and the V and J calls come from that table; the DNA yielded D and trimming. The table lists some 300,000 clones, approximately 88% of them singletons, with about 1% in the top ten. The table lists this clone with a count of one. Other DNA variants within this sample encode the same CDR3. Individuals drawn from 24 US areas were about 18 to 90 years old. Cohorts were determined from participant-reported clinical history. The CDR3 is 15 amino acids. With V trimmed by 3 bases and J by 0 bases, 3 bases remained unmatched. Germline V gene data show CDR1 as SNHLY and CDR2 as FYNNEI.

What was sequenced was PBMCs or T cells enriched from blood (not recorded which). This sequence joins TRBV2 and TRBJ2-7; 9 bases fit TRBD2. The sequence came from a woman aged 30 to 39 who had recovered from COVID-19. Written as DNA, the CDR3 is TGTGCCAGCAGTGAGGAAGCGGGAGGCTCCTACGAGCAGTACTTC. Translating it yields CASSEEAGGSYEQYF.